This TCR beta chain appears in the sequencing data of a study of cytomegalovirus exposure and HLA in healthy donors. This CDR3 comprises 14 residues. Germline values: CDR1 SGHRS, CDR2 YFSETQ. Deletions cut 2 bases from V and 3 bases from J, with 10 bases between. This clone appeared once. With 60 Vbeta and 13 Jbeta primers, the PCR was carried out. Sequencing was performed with immunoSEQ multiplex PCR; in TCRdb, only in-frame clones are kept and a portion is missing. In the table there are some 110,000 clones, around three quarters of which are singletons. What was sequenced was PBMCs. This chain links TRBV5-1 with TRBJ2-3, with a weak D call TRBD2 (5 bases). The TCR was taken from a woman aged 40 to 50 in good health and CMV-seropositive. The CDR3 DNA follows: TGCGCCAGCAGCTTAGGAGGAGTAACAGATACGCAGTATTTT. It specifies CASSLGGVTDTQYF.